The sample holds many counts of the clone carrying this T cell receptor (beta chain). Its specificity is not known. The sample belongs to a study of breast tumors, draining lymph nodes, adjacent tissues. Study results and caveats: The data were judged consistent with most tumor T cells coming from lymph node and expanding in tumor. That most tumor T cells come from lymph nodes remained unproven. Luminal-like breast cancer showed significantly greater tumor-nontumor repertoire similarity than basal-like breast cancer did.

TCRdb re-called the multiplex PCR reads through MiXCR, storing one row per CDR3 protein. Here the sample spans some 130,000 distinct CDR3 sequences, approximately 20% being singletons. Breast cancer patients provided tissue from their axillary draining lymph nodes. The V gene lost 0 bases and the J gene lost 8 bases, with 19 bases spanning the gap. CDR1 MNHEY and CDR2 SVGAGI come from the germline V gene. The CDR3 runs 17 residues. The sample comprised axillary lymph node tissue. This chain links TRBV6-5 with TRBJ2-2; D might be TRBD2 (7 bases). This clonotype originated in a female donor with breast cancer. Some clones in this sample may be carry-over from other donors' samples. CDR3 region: CASSYSKRGGSRGELFF. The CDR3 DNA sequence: TGTGCCAGCAGTTACTCGAAAAGGGGGGGGAGTAGGGGGGAGCTGTTTTTT.